This T cell receptor (beta chain) appears in the sequencing data of a study of untreated major depressive disorder. Study results and caveats: Depressed patients' CD4+ T cells carried increased TRBV05-01 (Vbeta 5.1) usage versus control CD4+ T cells.

Notes on this clone: Antigen specificity is unknown.

This CDR3 is 15 amino acids long. CDR1 and CDR2 (germline): LGHNA, YNFKEQ. Between the trimmed V and J ends, which lost 4 bases and 0 bases, there was a span of 12 bases. Profiled with immunoSEQ multiplex PCR; TCRdb holds only in-frame clones, not every one. The table has about 20,000 clones, roughly 90% seen once. The sequenced sample consisted of CD4+ T cells from PBMCs. V and J are TRBV4-2 and TRBJ1-2; D may be TRBD1 (5 bases). The receptor's source is a woman aged 40 to 50 with major depressive disorder. The CDR3 protein is CASSPRGSANYGYTF. The CDR3 DNA is TGTGCCAGCAGCCCACGGGGGTCAGCTAACTATGGCTACACCTTC.